The 32 T cell receptor beta chains reported below all come from one sample, sequenced in a study of blood T cell repertoires in COVID-19. TCRdb keeps only in-frame clones here, not all; method: immunoSEQ multiplex PCR. The table lists hundreds of thousands of clones, 70% to 85% of them singletons. The sequenced sample consisted of peripheral blood. The receptors originated from a woman aged 80 or over with acute or convalescent COVID-19.

In nucleotides, the CDR3 is TGTGCCAGCAGCCTAGCGACAGGTCTGGGAAACACCATATATTTT. Residues: CASSLATGLGNTIYF. The V call is TRBV4-2, the J call TRBJ1-3; D possibly corresponds to TRBD1 (6 bases). Germline assignment: CDR1 LGHNA and CDR2 YNFKEQ. The V end lost 4 bases, the J end lost 4 bases, and 14 bases lay between the germline ends. This CDR3 region has 15 residues.

This clone was detected once. The chain combines TRBV4-3 with TRBJ2-1; the match to TRBD2 covers 10 bases. Looked up from germline, CDR1 is LGHNA and CDR2 is YSLEER. V was pared by 4 bases and J by 4 bases, with 1 base of the junction left unmatched. This CDR3 region has 14 residues. CDR3 residues: CASSLSGGYNEQFF. CDR3 sequence (DNA): TGCGCCAGCAGCCTTAGCGGGGGGTACAATGAGCAGTTCTTC.

The chain employs TRBV28 and TRBJ1-4; a possible D gene is TRBD1 (5 bases). Trimming shortened V by 7 bases and J by 7 bases, and 16 bases separated the two germline ends. CDR1 is MDHEN, CDR2 SYDVKM, per germline. There are 14 residues in the CDR3. CDR3 in amino acids: CASKRGAFGEKLFF. The CDR3 nucleotides are TGTGCCAGCAAACGCGGGGCTTTCGGTGAAAAACTGTTTTTT. Combining the CDR3 with reference TRBV28 and TRBJ1-4 gives the whole variable domain DVKVTQSSRYLVKRTGEKVFLECVQDMDHENMFWYRQDPGLGLRLIYFSYDVKMKEKGDIPEGYSVSREKKERFSLILESASTNQTSMYLCASKRGAFGEKLFFGSGTQLSVL.

The chain has TRBV9 and TRBJ2-1; D may be TRBD2 (5 bases). Germline CDR1 SGDLS, CDR2 YYNGEE. Trimming shortened V by 4 bases and J by 5 bases, and 13 bases separated the two germline ends. The length of the CDR3 is 14 residues. The CDR3, as DNA: TGTGCCAGCAGCTTCGGGGTTAGGGACAATGAGCAGTTCTTC. Amino acids: CASSFGVRDNEQFF.

The V and J genes are TRBV5-6 and TRBJ2-3; weak D call: TRBD1 (5 bases). Deletions cut 0 bases from V and 1 base from J, with 9 bases between. Germline values: CDR1 SGHDT, CDR2 YYEEEE. This CDR3 spans 15 amino acids. The CDR3 DNA follows: TGTGCCAGCAGCTTGGACGGACACCGCACAGATACGCAGTATTTT. The encoded protein is CASSLDGHRTDTQYF.

The genes are TRBV14 and TRBJ1-4, with 8 bases that match TRBD1. The V and J ends lost 4 bases and 5 bases, in that order; junction bases with no gene match: 9. CDR1 and CDR2 (germline): SGHDN, FVKESK. CDR3 length: 16 amino acids. The CDR3 region is CASSPQGAKANEKLFF. The CDR3 region has the DNA TGTGCCAGCAGCCCCCAGGGGGCCAAGGCAAATGAAAAACTGTTTTTT. Full variable domain (missing parts from reference TRBV14 and TRBJ1-4): EAGVTQFPSHSVIEKGQTVTLRCDPISGHDNLYWYRRVMGKEIKFLLHFVKESKQDESGMPNNRFLAERTGGTYSTLKVQPAELEDSGVYFCASSPQGAKANEKLFFGSGTQLSVL.

The chain links TRBV9 to TRBJ2-1; 9 bases map to TRBD2. With 0 bases clipped from V and 7 bases from J, the junction kept 8 bases outside the gene matches. Germline V gene lookup returns CDR1 SGDLS and CDR2 YYNGEE. The CDR3 is 16 amino acids. In DNA, the CDR3 is TGTGCCAGCAGCGTAGGGGTAGCGGGGGCTCTGAATGAGCAGTTCTTC. The encoded protein is CASSVGVAGALNEQFF.

This sequence joins TRBV3-1 (or the pseudogene TRBV3-2) and TRBJ2-7; D is perhaps TRBD2 (6 bases). The length of the CDR3 is 16 residues. CDR1 LGHDT and CDR2 YNNKEL come from the germline V gene (reference sequence). Trimming cost V 0 bases and J 6 bases, with 18 bases left between them. In DNA, the CDR3 is TGTGCCAGCAGCCAAGATAGATGGAGGGGCAGGGCCGAGCAGTACTTC. It codes for CASSQDRWRGRAEQYF.

This clone was observed a handful of times. The chain combines TRBV7-2 with TRBJ2-7, with 11 nucleotides matching TRBD1. The CDR3 totals 16 residues. Germline loops: CDR1 SGHTA, CDR2 FQGNSA. J gave up 6 bases and V 1 base, and 8 bases lay outside the gene matches. The CDR3 sequence is CASSLVSGTGGIEQYF. The CDR3 nucleotides read TGTGCCAGCAGCTTAGTTTCCGGGACAGGGGGGATCGAGCAGTACTTC.

This sequence joins TRBV29-1 and TRBJ1-2; D possibly corresponds to TRBD1 (6 bases). V dropped 7 bases and J dropped 0 bases, with 15 bases sitting between them. The CDR3 has 14 amino acids. Germline CDR1 and CDR2: SQVTM and ANQGSEA. Here the CDR3 DNA reads TGCAGCGCCACCACCAGGGGAGCTAACTATGGCTACACCTTC. It encodes CSATTRGANYGYTF. Full variable domain (rest looked up from reference TRBV29-1 and TRBJ1-2): SAVISQKPSRDICQRGTSLTIQCQVDSQVTMMFWYRQQPGQSLTLIATANQGSEATYESGFVIDKFPISRPNLTFSTLTVSNMSPEDSSIYLCSATTRGANYGYTFGSGTRLTVV.

The V call is TRBV7-2, the J call TRBJ1-1; perhaps TRBD1 as D (6 bases). The CDR3 sequence is 17 residues long. Germline V gene lookup returns CDR1 SGHTA and CDR2 FQGNSA. The ends were cut back, 2 bases at V and 4 bases at J, with 20 bases in the middle. CDR3: CASSLIFGTGMGTEAFF. CDR3 bases: TGTGCCAGCAGCTTAATTTTCGGAACAGGGATGGGCACTGAAGCTTTCTTT.

The table lists this clone with a count of one. The rearrangement links TRBV9 to TRBJ1-5, with D unresolved. This CDR3 has 15 amino acids. Trimming took 0 bases from V and 1 from J, leaving 8 bases between them. Looked up from germline, CDR1 is SGDLS and CDR2 is YYNGEE. The CDR3 region has the DNA TGTGCCAGCAGCGTAGATCCAGGAAGCAATCAGCCCCAGCATTTT. Translating gives CASSVDPGSNQPQHF. Variable domain in full (rest from reference TRBV9 and TRBJ1-5): DSGVTQTPKHLITATGQRVTLRCSPRSGDLSVYWYQQSLDQGLQFLIQYYNGEERAKGNILERFSAQQFPDLHSELNLSSLELGDSALYFCASSVDPGSNQPQHFGDGTRLSIL.

J is TRBJ2-3 and V is TRBV2; 9 positions agree with TRBD1. Germline assignment: CDR1 SNHLY and CDR2 FYNNEI. The J segment lost 1 base and the V segment lost 9 bases, leaving 5 bases of the junction unmatched. This CDR3 spans 14 amino acids. DNA for the CDR3: TGTGCCAGTAACCGGGACAGGGGCACAGATACGCAGTATTTT. Protein: CASNRDRGTDTQYF.

The chain uses TRBV2 and TRBJ1-1; the D is unclear. The CDR3 totals 11 residues. Deletions cut 8 bases from V and 5 bases from J, with 9 bases between. Per germline, CDR1 SNHLY and CDR2 FYNNEI. CDR3 loop: CASLRWTEAFF. CDR3 nucleotides: TGTGCCAGCTTGCGTTGGACTGAAGCTTTCTTT.

The V gene is TRBV3-1 (or the pseudogene TRBV3-2), the J gene TRBJ2-5, with D uncertain. The germline gives CDR1 LGHDT, CDR2 YNNKEL (reference sequence). Trimming took off 3 bases at V and 4 bases at J, with 9 bases between the two ends. The CDR3 has 13 residues. The CDR3 spells CASSQTRGETQYF. Here the CDR3 DNA reads TGTGCCAGCAGCCAGACCAGAGGAGAGACCCAGTACTTC.

The chain links TRBV7-2 to TRBJ2-3; 9 positions agree with TRBD1. The CDR3 spans 15 residues. The germline CDR1 and CDR2 sequences are SGHTA and FQGNSA. The V and J ends lost 5 bases and 7 bases, in that order; junction bases with no gene match: 10. For the CDR3, the DNA is TGTGCCAGCAGCAGGGCACAGGGGGCAAGAAATACGCAGTATTTT. Translating it yields CASSRAQGARNTQYF.

The chain has TRBV2 and TRBJ1-5; D may be TRBD1 (6 bases). CDR1 SNHLY and CDR2 FYNNEI come from the germline V gene. Between the trimmed V and J ends, which lost 7 bases and 4 bases, there was a span of 17 bases. This CDR3 is 15 amino acids long. CDR3 sequence: CASISRGLRNQPQHF. In DNA form, the CDR3 reads TGTGCCAGCATTAGCAGGGGTTTGAGAAATCAGCCCCAGCATTTT.

CDR3 protein: CSASFSGRASGEQYF. Here the CDR3 DNA reads TGCAGTGCTAGTTTTAGCGGGAGGGCCTCTGGGGAGCAGTACTTC. V and J are TRBV20-1 and TRBJ2-7; 11 bases match TRBD2. Germline trimming cut 3 bases from V and 7 bases from J; bases unmatched to any gene: 11. Per germline, CDR1 DFQATT and CDR2 SNEGSKA (reference sequence). The CDR3 spans 15 residues.

The chain carries TRBV11-2 and TRBJ1-1; 7 bases are shared with TRBD1. Germline CDR1 is SGHAT and CDR2 is FQNNGV. The CDR3 runs 16 residues. The trim removed 6 bases at V and 2 bases at J, leaving 12 bases unmatched. The CDR3 bases are TGTGCCAGCAGTAAAACAGGGGCGGTGTTAAACACTGAAGCTTTCTTT. Translation: CASSKTGAVLNTEAFF.

This rearrangement joins TRBV5-1 to TRBJ1-2; 7 nucleotides match TRBD1. The CDR3 consists of 14 residues. The germline V gene has CDR1 SGHRS and CDR2 YFSETQ. J gave up 3 bases and V 0 bases, and 2 bases lay outside the gene matches. The CDR3 here is CASSLAGQYYGYTF. CDR3 nucleotides: TGCGCCAGCAGCTTGGCGGGACAGTACTATGGCTACACCTTC.

The chain carries TRBV6-5 and TRBJ2-5; D remains unclear. The V end was cut by 6 bases, the J end by 5 bases, with 19 bases between. The CDR3 length is 15 residues. Per the germline V gene, CDR1 is MNHEY and CDR2 is SVGAGI. The CDR3 DNA is TGTGCCAGCAGAGATGTGGGTCGGAGCGTGGAGACCCAGTACTTC. It is translated as CASRDVGRSVETQYF.

This sequence joins TRBV2 and TRBJ2-3; the match to TRBD1 covers 7 bases. The length of the CDR3 is 15 residues. Looked up from germline, CDR1 is SNHLY and CDR2 is FYNNEI. With 4 bases clipped from V and 2 bases from J, the junction kept 6 bases outside the gene matches. The DNA of the CDR3 is TGTGCCAGCAGTGCCGACAGGGTAGTCACAGATACGCAGTATTTT. Translation: CASSADRVVTDTQYF.

This sequence joins TRBV11-2 and TRBJ2-3; D remains unclear. V shed 5 bases and J shed 0 bases, with 3 bases lying between them. Germline V gene lookup returns CDR1 SGHAT and CDR2 FQNNGV. The CDR3 has 12 amino acids. Written as DNA, the CDR3 is TGTGCCAGCAGCCCGAGCACAGATACGCAGTATTTT. It yields the protein CASSPSTDTQYF.

The rearrangement links TRBV5-1 to TRBJ2-5; TRBD2 matches at 7 bases. Looked up from germline, CDR1 is SGHRS and CDR2 is YFSETQ. Trimming took 4 bases from V and 0 from J; bases not matched to a gene: 9. The CDR3 totals 16 residues. This CDR3 is CASSAPRGVNQETQYF. The CDR3, as DNA: TGCGCCAGCAGCGCTCCACGGGGGGTGAACCAAGAGACCCAGTACTTC.

The V gene is TRBV4-1, the J gene TRBJ2-1, with 12 bases that match TRBD2. The CDR3 is 15 residues long. Germline values: CDR1 MGHRA, CDR2 YSYEKL. V trimming: 8 bases; J trimming: 1 base; junction bases outside the gene matches: 3. The CDR3 is CASRLAGVSYNEQFF. The CDR3 DNA sequence: TGCGCCAGCCGACTAGCGGGAGTTTCCTACAATGAGCAGTTCTTC.

The CDR3 loop reads CASRGEQGSGNTIYF. The CDR3 DNA follows: TGTGCCAGCAGAGGGGAACAGGGCTCTGGAAACACCATATATTTT. The J gene is TRBJ1-3, the V gene TRBV28; a possible D gene is TRBD1 (6 bases). The CDR3 has 15 amino acids. V shed 6 bases and J shed 0 bases, with 12 bases lying between them. Germline V CDR1 and CDR2: MDHEN, SYDVKM.

This rearrangement joins TRBV7-2 to TRBJ1-2; D unresolved. The germline gives CDR1 SGHTA, CDR2 FQGNSA. Trimming removed 2 bases from V and 5 bases from J, with 15 bases in between. CDR3 length: 15 amino acids. CDR3 in amino acids: CASSLTREVMYGYTF. The DNA for the CDR3 is TGTGCCAGCAGCTTAACTCGTGAAGTCATGTATGGCTACACCTTC.

This clone was picked up a small number of times. The identical CDR3 is also encoded by other nucleotide sequences in the sample. DNA of the CDR3: TGTGCCAGCAGCTTAGGGGACAGCTCAAATCAGCCCCAGCATTTT. It specifies CASSLGDSSNQPQHF. The chain joins TRBV7-2 to TRBJ1-5; TRBD1 agrees at 7 bases. Germline values: CDR1 SGHTA, CDR2 FQGNSA. With 1 base clipped from V and 4 bases from J, the junction kept 4 bases outside the gene matches. The CDR3 covers 15 residues.

The CDR3 coding sequence is TGTGCCAGCAGCCGGCTTGGACAGGGATTGGATACGCAGTATTTT. Translating it yields CASSRLGQGLDTQYF. This sequence joins TRBV7-8 and TRBJ2-3; 8 bases agree with TRBD1. After removal of 5 bases from V and 6 bases from J, the junction contained 10 bases not matched to a gene. The CDR3 extends over 15 amino acids. In germline, CDR1 is SGHVS, CDR2 FQNEAQ. The whole variable domain, remainder taken from reference TRBV7-8 and TRBJ2-3, is GAGVSQSPRYKVAKRGQDVALRCDPISGHVSLFWYQQALGQGPEFLTYFQNEAQLDKSGLPSDRFFAERPEGSVSTLKIQRTQQEDSAVYLCASSRLGQGLDTQYFGPGTRLTVL.

J is TRBJ2-7 and V is TRBV28, with 10 bases matching TRBD2. CDR1 is MDHEN and CDR2 is SYDVKM in the germline V gene. Trimming at V came to 3 bases and at J to 7 bases, leaving 12 bases not matched to a gene. The CDR3 loop spans 16 amino acids. CDR3 DNA: TGTGCCAGCAGTTTTCAAAAGCGGGGGGGCCTCAAGGAGCAGTACTTC. Translating it yields CASSFQKRGGLKEQYF.

The chain links TRBV6-2 or TRBV6-3 to TRBJ2-7; 9 bases are shared with TRBD2. Trimming removed 0 bases from V and 2 bases from J; junction bases left unmatched: 5. Germline CDR1 reads MNHEY; CDR2 reads SVGEGT. The CDR3 runs 16 residues. Written as DNA, the CDR3 is TGTGCCAGCAGTTACTCGCCTAGCGGGAATCCCTACGAGCAGTACTTC. Amino acid sequence: CASSYSPSGNPYEQYF.

This clone was found a few times. This chain joins TRBV7-2 and TRBJ1-5, with D maybe TRBD1 (5 bases). V was cut by 2 bases and J by 1 base, with 9 bases left in between. The length of the CDR3 is 15 residues. Per germline, CDR1 SGHTA and CDR2 FQGNSA. The CDR3 protein is CASSLLQGSNQPQHF. The CDR3 DNA reads as TGTGCCAGCAGCTTACTCCAGGGAAGCAATCAGCCCCAGCATTTT.